The sequence of this T cell receptor beta chain was determined in a study of blood T cell repertoires in COVID-19. The wider study: Acute and convalescent COVID-19 samples came from the United States, Italy and Spain. T cells, B-cell-depleted T cells, or PBMCs provided the cDNA or gDNA that served as material.

There are 14 residues in the CDR3. Germline lookup yields CDR1 MGHDK and CDR2 SYGVNS. V dropped 7 bases and J dropped 0 bases, with 12 bases sitting between them. The method was immunoSEQ multiplex PCR; TCRdb's version includes in-frame clones alone and lacks a portion of them. The sample yields around 51,000 clones, just over 90% seen once. This clone was counted a few times. The clonotype comes from a man between 70 and 80 years old with acute or convalescent COVID-19. The material sequenced was peripheral blood. This chain joins TRBV25-1 and TRBJ1-1; no definite D call. In nucleotides, the CDR3 is TGTGCCAGCAAGGGAGAAGGTATGAACACTGAAGCTTTCTTT. Translation gives CASKGEGMNTEAFF.